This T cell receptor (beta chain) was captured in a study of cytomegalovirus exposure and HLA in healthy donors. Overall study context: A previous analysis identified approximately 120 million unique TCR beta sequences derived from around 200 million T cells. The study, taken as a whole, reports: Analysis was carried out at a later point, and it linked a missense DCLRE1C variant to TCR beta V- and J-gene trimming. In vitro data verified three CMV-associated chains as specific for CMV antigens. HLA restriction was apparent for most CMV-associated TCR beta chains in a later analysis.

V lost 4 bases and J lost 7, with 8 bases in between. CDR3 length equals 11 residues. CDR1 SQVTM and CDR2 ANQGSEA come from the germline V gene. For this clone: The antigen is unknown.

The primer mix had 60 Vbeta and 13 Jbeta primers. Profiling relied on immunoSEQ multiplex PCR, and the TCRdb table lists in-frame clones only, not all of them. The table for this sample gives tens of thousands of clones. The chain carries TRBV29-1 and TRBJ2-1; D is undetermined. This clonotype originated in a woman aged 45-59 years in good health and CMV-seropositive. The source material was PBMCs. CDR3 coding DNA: TGCAGCGTTGGCGGCCAGAATGAGCAGTTCTTC. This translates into CSVGGQNEQFF.